This T cell receptor (beta chain) was obtained from a study of Ad26.COV2.S vaccination and SARS-CoV-2 variants. Study details: In the study, Ad26.COV2.S was injected intramuscularly once, or twice 56 days apart.

General study findings and limits: People who got the vaccine or the placebo had similar non-spike TCR breadth. Breadth and depth estimates from TCRs may understate total T cell responses.

Notes on this clone: The antigen is unknown.

The repertoire was sequenced with immunoSEQ multiplex PCR; TCRdb's copy has only in-frame clones and lacks some. This table holds approximately 400,000 clones, about 83% found once. The germline V gene has CDR1 SGHTA and CDR2 FQGTGA. V was pared by 5 bases and J by 0 bases, with 10 bases between. The CDR3 has 14 residues. Treatment given: over 15 received Ad26.COV2.S at low or high dose, single or two shots; 5 received placebo; per-sample allocation not given. Sampling occurred on day 63 after the first vaccine or placebo injection. Donation was by an adult aged 18-55 years who was in Boston. The receptor's source is a person between 18 and 65 years old who received the Ad26.COV2.S COVID-19 vaccine or a placebo. The material was peripheral blood, obtained in a trial of Ad26.COV2.S vaccine versus placebo. The gene calls are TRBV7-3 and TRBJ1-1, with a weak D call TRBD1 (6 bases). CDR3 in DNA: TGTGCCAGCAGCGTGGGACAAATGAACACTGAAGCTTTCTTT. This encodes CASSVGQMNTEAFF.